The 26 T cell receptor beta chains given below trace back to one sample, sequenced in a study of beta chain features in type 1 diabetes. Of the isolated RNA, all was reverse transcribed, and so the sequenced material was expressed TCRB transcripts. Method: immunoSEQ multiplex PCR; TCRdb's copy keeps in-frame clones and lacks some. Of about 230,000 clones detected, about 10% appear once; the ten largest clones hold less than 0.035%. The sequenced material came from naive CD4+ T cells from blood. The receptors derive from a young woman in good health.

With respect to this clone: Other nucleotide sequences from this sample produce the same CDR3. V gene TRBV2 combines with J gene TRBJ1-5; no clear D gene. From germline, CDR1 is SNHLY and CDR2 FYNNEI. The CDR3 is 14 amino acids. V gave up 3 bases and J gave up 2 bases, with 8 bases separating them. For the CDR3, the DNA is TGTGCCAGCAGTGACAGAACCGGCAATCAGCCCCAGCATTTT. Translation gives CASSDRTGNQPQHF. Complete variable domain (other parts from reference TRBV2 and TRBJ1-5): EPEVTQTPSHQVTQMGQEVILRCVPISNHLYFYWYRQILGQKVEFLVSFYNNEISEKSEIFDDQFSVERPDGSNFTLKIRSTKLEDSAMYFCASSDRTGNQPQHFGDGTRLSIL.

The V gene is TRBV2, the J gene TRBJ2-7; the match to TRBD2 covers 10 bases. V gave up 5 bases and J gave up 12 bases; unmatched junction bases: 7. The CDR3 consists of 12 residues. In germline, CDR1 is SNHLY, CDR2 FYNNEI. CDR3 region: CASSITSGARYF. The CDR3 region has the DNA TGTGCCAGCAGTATTACTAGCGGGGCCCGGTACTTC.

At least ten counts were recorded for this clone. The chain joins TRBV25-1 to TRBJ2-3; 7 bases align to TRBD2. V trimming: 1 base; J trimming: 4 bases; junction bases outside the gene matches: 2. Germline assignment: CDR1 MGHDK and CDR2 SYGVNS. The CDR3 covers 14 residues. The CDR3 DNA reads TGTGCCAGCAGTGAATTTGGGGGGGCAGATACGCAGTATTTT. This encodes CASSEFGGADTQYF.

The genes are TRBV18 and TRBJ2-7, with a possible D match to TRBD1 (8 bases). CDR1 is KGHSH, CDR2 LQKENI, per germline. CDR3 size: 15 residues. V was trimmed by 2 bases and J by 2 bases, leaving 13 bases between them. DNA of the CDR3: TGTGCCAGCTCACCAAGGACAGGGACTACCTACGAGCAGTACTTC. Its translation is CASSPRTGTTYEQYF.

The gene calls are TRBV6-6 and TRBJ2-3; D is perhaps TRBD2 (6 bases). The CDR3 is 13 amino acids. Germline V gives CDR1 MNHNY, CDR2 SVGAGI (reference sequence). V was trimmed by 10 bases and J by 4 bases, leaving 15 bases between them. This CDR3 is CATFREVPDTQYF. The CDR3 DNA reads TGTGCCACCTTCAGGGAGGTCCCAGATACGCAGTATTTT.

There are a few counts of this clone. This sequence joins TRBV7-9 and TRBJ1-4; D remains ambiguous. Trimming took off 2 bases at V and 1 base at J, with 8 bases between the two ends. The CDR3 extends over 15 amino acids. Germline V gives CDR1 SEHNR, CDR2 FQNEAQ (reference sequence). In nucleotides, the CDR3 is TGTGCCAGCAGCTTAATCCGGGAAACTAATGAAAAACTGTTTTTT. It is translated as CASSLIRETNEKLFF.

The CDR3, as DNA: TGTGCCAGCAGCGTAGGGAGCGGGGGGGCTCATGAGCAGTACTTC. Its translation is CASSVGSGGAHEQYF. The genes are TRBV9 and TRBJ2-7; 10 bases fit TRBD2. The CDR3 runs 15 residues. CDR1 and CDR2 from the germline V gene are SGDLS and YYNGEE. V lost 0 bases to trimming and J lost 7 bases; unmatched junction nucleotides: 7.

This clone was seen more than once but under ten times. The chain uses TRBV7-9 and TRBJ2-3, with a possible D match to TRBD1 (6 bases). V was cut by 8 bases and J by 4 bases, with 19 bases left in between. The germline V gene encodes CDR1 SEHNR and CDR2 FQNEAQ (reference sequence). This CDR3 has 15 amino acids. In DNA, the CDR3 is TGTGCCAGCCGCCGCGCTAGGGGGTTCGCAGATACGCAGTATTTT. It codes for CASRRARGFADTQYF.

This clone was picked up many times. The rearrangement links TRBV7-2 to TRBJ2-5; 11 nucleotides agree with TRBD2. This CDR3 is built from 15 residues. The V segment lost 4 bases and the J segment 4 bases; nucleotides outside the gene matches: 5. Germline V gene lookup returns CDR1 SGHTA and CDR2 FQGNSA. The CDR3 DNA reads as TGTGCCAGCAGCTCCCATCTAGCGGGAGGAGAGACCCAGTACTTC. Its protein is CASSSHLAGGETQYF.

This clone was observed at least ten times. The CDR3: CASSVQGYEQFF. The CDR3 DNA is TGTGCCAGCAGTGTACAGGGCTATGAGCAGTTCTTC. The gene calls are TRBV2 and TRBJ2-1, with D perhaps matching TRBD1 (6 bases). V lost 4 bases, J lost 8 bases, and 9 bases lay in between. The CDR3 runs 12 residues. Germline V gene sequence: CDR1 SNHLY, CDR2 FYNNEI.

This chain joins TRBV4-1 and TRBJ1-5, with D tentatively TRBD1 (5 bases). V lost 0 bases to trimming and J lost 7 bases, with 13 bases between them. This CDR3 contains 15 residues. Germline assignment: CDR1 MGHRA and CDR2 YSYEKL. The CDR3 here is CASSQDPKTDQPQHF. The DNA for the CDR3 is TGCGCCAGCAGCCAAGACCCTAAGACAGACCAGCCCCAGCATTTT.

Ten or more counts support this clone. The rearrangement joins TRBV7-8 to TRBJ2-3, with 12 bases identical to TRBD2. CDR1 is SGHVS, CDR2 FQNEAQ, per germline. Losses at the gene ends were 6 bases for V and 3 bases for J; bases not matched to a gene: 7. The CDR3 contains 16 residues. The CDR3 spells CASSPAGTSGTDTQYF. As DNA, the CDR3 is TGTGCCAGCAGTCCTGCCGGGACTAGCGGGACAGATACGCAGTATTTT.

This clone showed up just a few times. Here the CDR3 reads CASSLTTGISSYEQYF. In DNA form, the CDR3 reads TGCGCCAGCAGCTTAACGACAGGGATCAGCTCCTACGAGCAGTACTTC. The chain employs TRBV5-1 and TRBJ2-7; 7 nucleotides align to TRBD1. J lost 0 bases, V lost 2 bases, and 8 bases had no gene match. Germline V gene data show CDR1 as SGHRS and CDR2 as YFSETQ. This CDR3 is built from 16 residues.

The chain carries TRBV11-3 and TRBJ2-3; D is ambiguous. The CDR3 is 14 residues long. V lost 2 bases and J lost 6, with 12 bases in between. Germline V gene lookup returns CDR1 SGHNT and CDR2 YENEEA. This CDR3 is CASSLSAGKDTQYF. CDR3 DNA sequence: TGTGCCAGCAGCTTATCTGCAGGCAAGGATACGCAGTATTTT.

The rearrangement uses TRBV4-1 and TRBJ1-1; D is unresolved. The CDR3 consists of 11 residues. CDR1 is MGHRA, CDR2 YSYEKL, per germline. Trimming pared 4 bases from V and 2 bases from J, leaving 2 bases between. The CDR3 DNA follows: TGCGCCAGCAGCCTAAACACTGAAGCTTTCTTT. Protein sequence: CASSLNTEAFF.

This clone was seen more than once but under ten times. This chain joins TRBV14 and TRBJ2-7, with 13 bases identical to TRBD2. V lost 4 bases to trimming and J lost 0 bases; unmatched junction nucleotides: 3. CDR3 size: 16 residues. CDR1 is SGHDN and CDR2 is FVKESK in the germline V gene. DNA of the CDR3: TGTGCCAGCAGCCTAGGACTAGCGGGGGCCTCCTACGAGCAGTACTTC. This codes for CASSLGLAGASYEQYF.

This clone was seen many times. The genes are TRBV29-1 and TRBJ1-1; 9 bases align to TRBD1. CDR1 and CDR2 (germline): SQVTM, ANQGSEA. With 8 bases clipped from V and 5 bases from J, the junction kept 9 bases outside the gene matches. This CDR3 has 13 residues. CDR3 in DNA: TGCAGCAGTCCGGGACAGGGACGAACTGAAGCTTTCTTT. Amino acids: CSSPGQGRTEAFF.

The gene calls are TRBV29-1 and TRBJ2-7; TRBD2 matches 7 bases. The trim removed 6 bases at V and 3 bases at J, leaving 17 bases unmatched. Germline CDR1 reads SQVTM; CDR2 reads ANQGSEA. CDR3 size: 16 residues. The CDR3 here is CSVLSWAGRTIYEQYF. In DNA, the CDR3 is TGCAGCGTCCTATCCTGGGCCGGGAGGACCATCTACGAGCAGTACTTC.

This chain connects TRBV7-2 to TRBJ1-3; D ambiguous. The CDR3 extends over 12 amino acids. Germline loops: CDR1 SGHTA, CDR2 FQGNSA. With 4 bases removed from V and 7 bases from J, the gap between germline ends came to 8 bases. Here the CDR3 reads CASSSGGNTIYF. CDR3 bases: TGTGCCAGCAGCTCAGGAGGGAACACCATATATTTT. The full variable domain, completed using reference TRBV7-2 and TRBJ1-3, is GAGVSQSPSNKVTEKGKDVELRCDPISGHTALYWYRQSLGQGLEFLIYFQGNSAPDKSGLPSDRFSAERTGGSVSTLTIQRTQQEDSAVYLCASSSGGNTIYFGEGSWLTVV.

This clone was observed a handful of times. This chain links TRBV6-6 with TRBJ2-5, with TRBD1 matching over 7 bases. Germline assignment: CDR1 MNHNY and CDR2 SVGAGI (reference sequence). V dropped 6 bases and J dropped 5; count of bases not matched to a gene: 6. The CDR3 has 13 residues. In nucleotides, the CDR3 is TGTGCCAGCAGACGACAGGGTGGGGAGACCCAGTACTTC. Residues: CASRRQGGETQYF.

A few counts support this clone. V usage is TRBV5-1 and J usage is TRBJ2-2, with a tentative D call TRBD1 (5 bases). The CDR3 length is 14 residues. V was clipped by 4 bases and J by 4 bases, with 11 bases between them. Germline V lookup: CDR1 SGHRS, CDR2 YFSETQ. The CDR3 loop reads CASSPDRTTGELFF. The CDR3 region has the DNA TGCGCCAGCAGCCCCGACAGAACCACCGGGGAGCTGTTTTTT.

CDR3 nucleotide sequence: TGCGCCAGCAGCCGGGTATCCGGGACACCTGTCTACGAGCAGTACTTC. Translated, it gives CASSRVSGTPVYEQYF. The gene calls are TRBV4-1 and TRBJ2-7; weak D call: TRBD1 (6 bases). The CDR3 loop spans 16 amino acids. The germline CDR1 and CDR2 sequences are MGHRA and YSYEKL. V was trimmed by 4 bases and J by 3 bases, leaving 19 bases between them.

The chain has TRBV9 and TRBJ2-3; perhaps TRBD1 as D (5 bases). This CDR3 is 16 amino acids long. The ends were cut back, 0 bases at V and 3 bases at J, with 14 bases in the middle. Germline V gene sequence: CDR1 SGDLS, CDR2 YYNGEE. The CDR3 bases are TGTGCCAGCAGCGTAGGGGGCCCCGCCCTAACAGATACGCAGTATTTT. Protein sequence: CASSVGGPALTDTQYF.

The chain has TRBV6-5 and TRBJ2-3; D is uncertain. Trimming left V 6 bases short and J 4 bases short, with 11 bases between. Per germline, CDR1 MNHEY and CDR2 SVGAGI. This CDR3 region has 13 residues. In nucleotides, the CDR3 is TGTGCCAGCAGCACTCCGAGCGCAGATACGCAGTATTTT. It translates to CASSTPSADTQYF.

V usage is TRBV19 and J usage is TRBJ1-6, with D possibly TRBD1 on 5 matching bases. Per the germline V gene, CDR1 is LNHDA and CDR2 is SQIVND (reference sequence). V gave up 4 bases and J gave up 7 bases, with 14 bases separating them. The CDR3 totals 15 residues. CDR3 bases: TGTGCCAGTAGTAGAGCGCAGGGTGGGAATTCACCCCTCCACTTT. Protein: CASSRAQGGNSPLHF.

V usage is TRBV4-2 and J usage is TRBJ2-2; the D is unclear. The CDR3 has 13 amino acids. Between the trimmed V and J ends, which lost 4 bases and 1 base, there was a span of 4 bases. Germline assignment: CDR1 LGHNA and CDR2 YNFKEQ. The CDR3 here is CASSPQNTGELFF. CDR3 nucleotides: TGTGCCAGCAGCCCCCAGAACACCGGGGAGCTGTTTTTT.